This paragraph reports one T cell receptor beta chain. The antigen remains unidentified. This record belongs to a study of cytomegalovirus exposure and HLA in healthy donors. Whole-study results and caveats: Sequencing likely produced, as an artifact, a cluster of highly shared sequence variants. Most CMV-associated TCR beta chains appeared HLA-restricted in a later analysis. Donors were assumed by presence/absence analyses to have roughly uniform sequencing depth.

60 Vbeta and 13 Jbeta primers were used in PCR. The table came from immunoSEQ multiplex PCR; TCRdb's copy has only in-frame clones and leaves some out. The table for this sample gives about 160,000 clones. The CDR3 loop spans 14 amino acids. In germline, CDR1 is LNHDA, CDR2 SQIVND (reference sequence). Trimming took off 9 bases at V and 4 bases at J, with 18 bases between the two ends. The source is a young man in good health and CMV-seronegative. Source material: PBMCs. The chain joins TRBV19 to TRBJ2-5, with no clear D. The CDR3, as DNA: TGTGCCAGGGCCGGGTCCCCGGTGGGAGAGACCCAGTACTTC. Its translation is CARAGSPVGETQYF.